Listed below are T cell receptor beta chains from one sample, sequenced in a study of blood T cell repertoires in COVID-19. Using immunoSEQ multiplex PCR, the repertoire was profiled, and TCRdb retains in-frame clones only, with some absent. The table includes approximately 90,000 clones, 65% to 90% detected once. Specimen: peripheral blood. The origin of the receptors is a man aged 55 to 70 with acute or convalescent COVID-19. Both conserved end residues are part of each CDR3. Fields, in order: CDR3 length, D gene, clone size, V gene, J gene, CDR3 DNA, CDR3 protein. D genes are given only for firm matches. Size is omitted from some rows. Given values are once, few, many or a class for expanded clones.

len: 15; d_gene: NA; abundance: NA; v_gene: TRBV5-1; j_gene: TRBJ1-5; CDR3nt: TGCGCCAGCAGCGAATCCCCCTCGGGGTATCAGCCCCAGCATTTT; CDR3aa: CASSESPSGYQPQHF
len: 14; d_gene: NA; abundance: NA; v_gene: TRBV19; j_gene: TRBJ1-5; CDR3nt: TGTGCCAGTTTTGGGGGGTTGTACAATCAGCCCCAGCATTTT; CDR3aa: CASFGGLYNQPQHF
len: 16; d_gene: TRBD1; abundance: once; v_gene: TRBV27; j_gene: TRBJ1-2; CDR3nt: TGTGCCAGCAGTCACTTGAATAGACAGGGATACTATGGCTACACCTTC; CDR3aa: CASSHLNRQGYYGYTF
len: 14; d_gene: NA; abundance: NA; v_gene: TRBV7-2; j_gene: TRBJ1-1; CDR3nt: TGTGCCAGCAGCCCACGGGGGGGGGTCACTGAAGCTTTCTTT; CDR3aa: CASSPRGGVTEAFF
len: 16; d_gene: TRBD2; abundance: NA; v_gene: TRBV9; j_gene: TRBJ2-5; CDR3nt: TGTGCCAGCAGCCAAGGGCCTAGCGGGGGGCGTGAGACCCAGTACTTC; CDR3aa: CASSQGPSGGRETQYF
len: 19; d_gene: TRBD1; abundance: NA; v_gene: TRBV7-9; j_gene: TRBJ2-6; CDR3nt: TGTGCCAGCAGCTCCGGGCCGCGACAGGGTATTTCTGGGGCCAACGTCCTGACTTTC; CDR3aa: CASSSGPRQGISGANVLTF
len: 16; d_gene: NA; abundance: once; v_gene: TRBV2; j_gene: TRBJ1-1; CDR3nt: TGTGCCAGCAGTAAGAGGGCCGCGCTGGGCCCGGCTGAAGCTTTCTTT; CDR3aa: CASSKRAALGPAEAFF
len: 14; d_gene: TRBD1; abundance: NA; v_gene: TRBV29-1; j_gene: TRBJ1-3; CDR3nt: TGCAGCGTGCTGACAGGGGACTCTGGAAACACCATATATTTT; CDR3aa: CSVLTGDSGNTIYF
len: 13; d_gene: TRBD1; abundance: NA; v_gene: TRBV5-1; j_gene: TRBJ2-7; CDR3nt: TGCGCCAGCAGCTTGGAGGGGGCGGGCGAGCAGTACTTC; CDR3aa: CASSLEGAGEQYF
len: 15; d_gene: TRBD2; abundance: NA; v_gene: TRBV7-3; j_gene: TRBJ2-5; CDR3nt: TGTGCCAGCAGCTACCCGGGACTAGCGGAGGAGACCCAGTACTTC; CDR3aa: CASSYPGLAEETQYF
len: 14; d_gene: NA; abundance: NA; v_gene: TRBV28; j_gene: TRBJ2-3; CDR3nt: TGTGCCAGCAACGGGATTCCTAGCACAGATACGCAGTATTTT; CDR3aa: CASNGIPSTDTQYF
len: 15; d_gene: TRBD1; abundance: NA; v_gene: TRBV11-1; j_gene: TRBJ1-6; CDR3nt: TGTGCCAGCAGCTTAGGAGGGACAGGGAATTCACCCCTCCACTTT; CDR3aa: CASSLGGTGNSPLHF
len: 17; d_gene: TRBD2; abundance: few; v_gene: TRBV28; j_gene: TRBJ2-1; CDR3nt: TGTGCCAGCAGCCTCTGGGGGAGGCTAGCGGGGAACAATGAGCAGTTCTTC; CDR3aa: CASSLWGRLAGNNEQFF
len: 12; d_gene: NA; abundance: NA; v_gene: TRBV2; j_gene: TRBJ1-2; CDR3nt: TGTGCCAGCAGACGGGGGACGTATGGCTACACCTTC; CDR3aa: CASRRGTYGYTF
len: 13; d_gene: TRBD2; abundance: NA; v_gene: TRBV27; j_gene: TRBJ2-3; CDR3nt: TGTGCCACCGGGACTAGCGGGGGCCTAACGCAGTATTTT; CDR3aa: CATGTSGGLTQYF
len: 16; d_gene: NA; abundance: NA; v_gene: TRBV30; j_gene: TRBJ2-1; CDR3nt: TGTGCCTGGAGTGCCCGCGTAAGAGTTACAGCCAATGAGCAGTTCTTC; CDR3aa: CAWSARVRVTANEQFF
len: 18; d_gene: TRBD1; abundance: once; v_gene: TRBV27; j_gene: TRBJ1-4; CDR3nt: TGTGCCAGCAGTTTTATTCCGCCTCAACAGGGGCCGAGTGAAAAACTGTTTTTT; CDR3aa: CASSFIPPQQGPSEKLFF
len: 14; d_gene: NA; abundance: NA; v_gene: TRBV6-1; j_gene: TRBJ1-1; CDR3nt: TGTGCCAGCAGTGAGTACGGGATGAACACTGAAGCTTTCTTT; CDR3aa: CASSEYGMNTEAFF
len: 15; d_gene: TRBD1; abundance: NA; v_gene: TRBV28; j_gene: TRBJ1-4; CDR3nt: TGTGCCAGCAGCACACGGGACAGGTCTAATGAAAAACTGTTTTTT; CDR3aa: CASSTRDRSNEKLFF
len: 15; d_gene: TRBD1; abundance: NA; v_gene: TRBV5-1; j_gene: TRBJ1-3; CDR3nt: TGCGCCAGCAGCGAGGACAGGACCTCTGGAAACACCATATATTTT; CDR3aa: CASSEDRTSGNTIYF
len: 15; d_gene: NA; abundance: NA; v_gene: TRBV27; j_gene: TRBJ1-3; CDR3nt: TGTGCCAGCAGTTTTATGGGGGGCTCTGGAAACACCATATATTTT; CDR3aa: CASSFMGGSGNTIYF